This entry lists 10 T cell receptor beta chains sequenced from one sample in a study of blood T cells in healthy people across ages. The second PCR ran about 6 to 11 cycles with a sample-barcoded 5' primer and J-beta primers. MiXCR, applied by TCRdb to the 5' RACE reads, yields one record per CDR3 protein. This table has fewer than 700,000 distinct CDR3 sequences, 35% to 50% appearing once. Sequencing was performed on blood. The source is an elderly man in good health.

This clonotype was seen once. The chain has TRBV30 and TRBJ2-1; D is uncertain. The end of the DNA aligns better with TRBJ2-7, so the J call may be wrong. The CDR3 length is 13 residues. Germline assignment: CDR1 GTSNPN and CDR2 SVGIG (reference sequence). CDR3 in DNA: TGTGCCTGGAGTTATGGGTCCTACAATGAGCAGTACTTC. This gives the protein CAWSYGSYNEQYF.

With respect to this clonotype: A single base separates this from a much larger clone, so it may be a read error. The rearrangement uses TRBV29-1 and TRBJ2-5; D is unclear. The J call may be in error: the DNA end matches TRBJ2-1 better. CDR3 length: 11 amino acids. CDR1 SQVTM and CDR2 ANQGSEA come from the germline V gene. CDR3 in amino acids: CSGGRQETQFF. The DNA for the CDR3 is TGCAGCGGCGGACGGCAAGAGACCCAGTTCTTC.

This clonotype was seen more than once but under ten times. This chain links TRBV7-2 with TRBJ1-4; no definite D call. Between the trimmed V and J ends, which lost 5 bases and 3 bases, there was a span of 7 bases. CDR1 and CDR2 (germline): SGHTA, FQGNSA. This CDR3 comprises 13 residues. CDR3 in amino acids: CASSPDSNEKLFF. CDR3 nucleotides: TGTGCCAGCAGCCCCGATTCTAATGAAAAACTGTTTTTT.

V gene TRBV6-6 combines with J gene TRBJ1-6, with 9 positions matching TRBD1. Per germline, CDR1 MNHNY and CDR2 SVGAGI (reference sequence). The CDR3 is 16 residues long. Trimming at V came to 2 bases and at J to 6 bases, leaving 5 bases not matched to a gene. The CDR3 DNA is TGTGCCAGCAGTTACAAACCGGGACAGGGTAATTCACCCCTCCACTTT. It is translated as CASSYKPGQGNSPLHF.

This sequence joins TRBV20-1 and TRBJ2-5; 7 bases are a match to TRBD2. The CDR3 sequence is 17 residues long. The trim removed 0 bases at V and 0 bases at J, leaving 10 bases unmatched. Per the germline V gene, CDR1 is DFQATT and CDR2 is SNEGSKA (reference sequence). As DNA, the CDR3 is TGCAGTGCTAGAGAATACCGGGTTAGCGGGTACCAAGAGACCCAGTACTTC. Its protein is CSAREYRVSGYQETQYF.

This clonotype appeared a few times. V and J are TRBV13 and TRBJ2-3, with D possibly matching TRBD2 (5 bases). Germline V lookup: CDR1 PRHDT, CDR2 FYEKMQ (reference sequence). CDR3 length: 15 residues. V was pared by 5 bases and J by 4 bases, with 16 bases between. In DNA form, the CDR3 reads TGTGCCAGCAGCCCCCCTAGCCTCAGCCCAGATACGCAGTATTTT. The encoded protein is CASSPPSLSPDTQYF.

The V call is TRBV5-1, the J call TRBJ1-2; 7 bases fit TRBD1. Germline V gene data show CDR1 as SGHRS and CDR2 as YFSETQ. J was trimmed by 2 bases and V by 3 bases; bases with no gene match: 7. The CDR3 loop spans 15 amino acids. The chain's CDR3 is CASSSGTDFNYGYTF. The CDR3 DNA reads as TGCGCCAGCAGCTCAGGGACAGACTTCAACTATGGCTACACCTTC.

The table lists this clonotype with many counts. The chain links TRBV20-1 to TRBJ2-7; 13 positions agree with TRBD2. The length of the CDR3 is 15 residues. J was trimmed by 6 bases and V by 3 bases; bases with no gene match: 8. CDR1 is DFQATT, CDR2 SNEGSKA, per germline (reference sequence). Here the CDR3 reads CSAREPGLAGPEQYF. For the CDR3, the DNA is TGCAGTGCTAGGGAACCGGGACTAGCGGGACCCGAGCAGTACTTC.

This clonotype was observed a handful of times. V gene TRBV29-1 combines with J gene TRBJ2-3; TRBD2 might be the D (5 bases). V dropped 4 bases and J dropped 6 bases, with 23 bases sitting between them. The V gene's germline CDR1 is SQVTM and CDR2 ANQGSEA. The CDR3 contains 16 residues. The CDR3 sequence is CSVVSEILLGSDTQYF. CDR3 sequence (DNA): TGCAGCGTTGTTTCCGAGATTTTACTAGGTAGTGATACGCAGTATTTT.

V and J are TRBV7-8 and TRBJ2-7; D remains unclear. The CDR3 covers 15 residues. Trimming took off 5 bases at V and 7 bases at J, with 21 bases between the two ends. Germline-derived CDR1 and CDR2 are SGHVS and FQNEAQ. The CDR3 reads CASSPSPPPYNEQYF. The CDR3 bases are TGTGCCAGCAGCCCGTCCCCTCCCCCTTACAATGAGCAGTACTTC.